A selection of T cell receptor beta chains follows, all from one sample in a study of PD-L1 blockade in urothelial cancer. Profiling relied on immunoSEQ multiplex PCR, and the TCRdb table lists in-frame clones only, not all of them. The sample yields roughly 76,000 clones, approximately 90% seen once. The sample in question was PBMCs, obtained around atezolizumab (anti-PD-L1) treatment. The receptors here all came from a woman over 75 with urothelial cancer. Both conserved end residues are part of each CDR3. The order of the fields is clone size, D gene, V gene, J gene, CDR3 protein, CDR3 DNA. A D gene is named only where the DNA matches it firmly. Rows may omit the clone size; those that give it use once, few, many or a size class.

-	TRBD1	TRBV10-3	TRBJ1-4	CATKRDRDEKLFF	TGTGCCACGAAGAGGGACAGGGACGAAAAACTGTTTTTT
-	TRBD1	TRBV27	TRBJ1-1	CASSLWGTDTMGTEAFF	TGTGCCAGCAGTTTATGGGGGACAGACACTATGGGGACTGAAGCTTTCTTT
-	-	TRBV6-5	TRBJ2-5	CASSPGLGYQETQYF	TGTGCCAGCAGTCCGGGACTGGGGTACCAAGAGACCCAGTACTTC
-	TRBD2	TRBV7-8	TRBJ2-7	CASSSKRRELYEQYF	TGTGCCAGCAGCAGCAAGCGGCGGGAGTTGTACGAGCAGTACTTC
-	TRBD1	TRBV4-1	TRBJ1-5	CASSQATGVVNQPQHF	TGCGCCAGCAGCCAAGCCACAGGGGTGGTGAATCAGCCCCAGCATTTT
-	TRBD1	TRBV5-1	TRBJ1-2	CASSYHRGLSGYTF	TGCGCCAGCAGCTATCACAGGGGGCTGAGTGGCTACACCTTC
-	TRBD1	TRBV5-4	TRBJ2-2	CASSLPGQGSVTGELFF	TGTGCCAGCAGCTTGCCGGGACAGGGGTCGGTGACCGGGGAGCTGTTTTTT
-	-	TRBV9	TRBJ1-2	CASSPRTVAYGYTF	TGTGCCAGCAGCCCGAGGACAGTCGCCTATGGCTACACCTTC
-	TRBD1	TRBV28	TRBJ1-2	CASSFWDRMNYGYTF	TGTGCCAGCAGTTTTTGGGACAGGATGAACTATGGCTACACCTTC
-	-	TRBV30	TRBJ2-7	CASRVVDEQYF	TGTGCCTCCCGGGTAGTGGACGAGCAGTACTTC
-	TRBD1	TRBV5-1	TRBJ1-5	CASSSSTGAFQPQHF	TGCGCCAGCAGCTCCTCCACAGGGGCCTTTCAGCCCCAGCATTTT
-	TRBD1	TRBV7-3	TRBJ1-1	CASSLTGTGGFSAFF	TGTGCCAGCAGCCTAACCGGGACAGGGGGTTTTTCCGCTTTCTTT
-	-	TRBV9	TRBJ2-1	CASSITGTAGEQFF	TGTGCCAGCAGCATTACCGGGACTGCCGGTGAGCAGTTCTTC
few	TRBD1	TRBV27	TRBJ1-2	CASRGQQHYGYTF	TGTGCCAGCAGGGGACAGCAACATTATGGCTACACCTTC
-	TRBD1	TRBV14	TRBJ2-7	CASSQIQGHSNEQYF	TGTGCCAGCAGCCAGATACAGGGGCATTCGAACGAGCAGTACTTC
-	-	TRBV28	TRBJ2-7	CASISSSYEQYF	TGTGCCAGCATATCCAGTTCCTACGAGCAGTACTTC
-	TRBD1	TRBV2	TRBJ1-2	CASSRDSSYGYTF	TGTGCCAGCAGTCGGGACAGTTCCTATGGCTACACCTTC
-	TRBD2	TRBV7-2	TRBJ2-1	CASRLTSGTYNEQFF	TGTGCCAGCAGACTTACTAGCGGGACCTACAATGAGCAGTTCTTC
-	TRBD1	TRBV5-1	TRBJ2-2	CASNSRQGVAGELFF	TGCGCCAGCAACTCAAGACAGGGGGTCGCCGGGGAGCTGTTTTTT
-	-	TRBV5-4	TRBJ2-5	CASSLGEGPIGRETQYF	TGTGCCAGCAGCTTGGGTGAGGGCCCTATTGGTAGAGAGACCCAGTACTTC
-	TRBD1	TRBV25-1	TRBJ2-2	CASRGQVNTGELFF	TGTGCCAGCAGAGGACAGGTCAACACCGGGGAGCTGTTTTTT
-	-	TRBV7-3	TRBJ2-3	CASSPGLSTDTQYF	TGTGCCAGCAGCCCCGGACTGAGCACAGATACGCAGTATTTT
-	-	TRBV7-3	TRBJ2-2	CASSLVGSSAGELFF	TGTGCCAGCAGCTTAGTCGGGTCCAGCGCCGGGGAGCTGTTTTTT
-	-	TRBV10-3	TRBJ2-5	CAISERASQETQYF	TGTGCCATCAGTGAGAGAGCGTCCCAAGAGACCCAGTACTTC
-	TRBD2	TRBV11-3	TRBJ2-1	CASCQALAVRLAGGYNEQFF	TGTGCCAGCTGCCAAGCCTTAGCGGTAAGACTAGCGGGAGGGTACAATGAGCAGTTCTTC
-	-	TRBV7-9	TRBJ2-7	CASISIRDSGQSCEQYF	TGTGCCAGCATAAGTATCCGGGACTCTGGACAAAGTTGCGAGCAGTACTTC
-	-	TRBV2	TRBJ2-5	CASSEGHRVETQYF	TGTGCCAGCAGTGAGGGACACCGGGTAGAGACCCAGTACTTC
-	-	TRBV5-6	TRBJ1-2	CASSLDRKVNYGYTF	TGTGCCAGCAGCTTGGACAGGAAAGTTAACTATGGCTACACCTTC
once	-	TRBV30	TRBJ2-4	CAWSGSSGSSQYF	TGTGCCTGGAGCGGGAGCTCTGGGAGTAGTCAGTACTTC
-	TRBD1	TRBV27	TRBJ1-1	CASRTGRMNTEAFF	TGTGCCAGTAGGACAGGGAGGATGAACACTGAAGCTTTCTTT
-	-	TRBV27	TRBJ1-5	CASSFQASNQPQHF	TGTGCCAGCAGTTTCCAGGCCTCCAATCAGCCCCAGCATTTT
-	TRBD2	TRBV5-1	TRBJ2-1	CASSWGLARDNEQFF	TGCGCCAGCAGCTGGGGACTAGCGAGAGACAATGAGCAGTTCTTC
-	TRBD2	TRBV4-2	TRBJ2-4	CASSRRASGEGNIQYF	TGTGCCAGCAGCCGCCGGGCTAGCGGGGAGGGGAACATTCAGTACTTC
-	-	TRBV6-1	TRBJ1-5	CASSEAGGGNQPQHF	TGTGCCAGCAGTGAAGCGGGAGGTGGCAATCAGCCCCAGCATTTT
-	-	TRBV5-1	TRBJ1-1	CASSVLTGANTEAFF	TGCGCCAGCAGCGTACTGACAGGTGCGAACACTGAAGCTTTCTTT
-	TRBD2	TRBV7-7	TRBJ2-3	CASSFSGSGTDTQYF	TGTGCCAGCAGCTTTAGCGGGAGTGGGACAGATACGCAGTATTTT
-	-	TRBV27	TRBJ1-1	CASTKQGRGTEAFF	TGTGCCAGCACCAAACAGGGCAGAGGCACTGAAGCTTTCTTT
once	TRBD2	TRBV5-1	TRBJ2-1	CASSITPTGGNEQFF	TGCGCCAGCAGCATAACTCCGACGGGGGGTAATGAGCAGTTCTTC
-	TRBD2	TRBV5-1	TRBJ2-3	CASSPAGGDTQYF	TGCGCCAGCAGTCCGGCCGGGGGGGATACGCAGTATTTT
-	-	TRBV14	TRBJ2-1	CASSHFRVNEQFF	TGTGCCAGCAGCCACTTCCGCGTCAATGAGCAGTTCTTC
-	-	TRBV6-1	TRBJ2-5	CASRDQETQYF	TGTGCCAGCCGGGACCAAGAGACCCAGTACTTC
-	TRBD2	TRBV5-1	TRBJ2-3	CASSAGGTDTQYF	TGCGCCAGCAGCGCGGGAGGCACAGATACGCAGTATTTT
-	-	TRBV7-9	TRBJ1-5	CASSPAVGNQPQHF	TGTGCCAGCAGCCCTGCGGTGGGCAATCAGCCCCAGCATTTT
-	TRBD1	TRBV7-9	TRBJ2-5	CASSTGQGHKETQYF	TGTGCCAGCAGCACAGGACAGGGACATAAAGAGACCCAGTACTTC
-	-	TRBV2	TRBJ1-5	CASSSRHSNQPQHF	TGTGCCAGCAGTTCGAGACATAGCAATCAGCCCCAGCATTTT
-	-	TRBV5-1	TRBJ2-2	CASSLVGGSNTGELFF	TGCGCCAGCAGCTTGGTCGGCGGCTCGAACACCGGGGAGCTGTTTTTT
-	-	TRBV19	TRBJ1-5	CASSIRGGGQPQHF	TGTGCCAGTAGTATACGGGGGGGAGGACAGCCCCAGCATTTT
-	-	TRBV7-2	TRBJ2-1	CASSLGVGSEQFF	TGTGCCAGCAGCCTAGGGGTGGGGAGTGAGCAGTTCTTC
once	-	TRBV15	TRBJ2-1	CATSRGLRGGFDEQFF	TGTGCCACCAGCAGGGGTTTGCGTGGGGGGTTCGATGAGCAGTTCTTC
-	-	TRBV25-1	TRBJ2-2	CASTSAGGTGELFF	TGTGCCAGCACCTCGGCAGGGGGGACCGGGGAGCTGTTTTTT